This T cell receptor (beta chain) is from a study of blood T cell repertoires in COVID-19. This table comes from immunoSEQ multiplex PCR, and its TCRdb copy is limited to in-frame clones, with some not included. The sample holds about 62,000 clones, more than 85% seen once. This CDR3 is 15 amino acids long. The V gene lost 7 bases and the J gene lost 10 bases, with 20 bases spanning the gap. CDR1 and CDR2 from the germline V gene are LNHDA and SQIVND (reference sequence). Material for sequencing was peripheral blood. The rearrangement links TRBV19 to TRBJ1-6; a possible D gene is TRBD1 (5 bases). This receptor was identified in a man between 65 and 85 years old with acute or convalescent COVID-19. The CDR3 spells CASTTGGAWRSPLHF. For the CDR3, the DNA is TGTGCCAGTACCACTGGCGGGGCATGGAGGTCACCCCTCCACTTT.